The 31 T cell receptor beta chains below all came from one sample that was sequenced in a study of T cell changes during pregnancy in multiple sclerosis. The assay was immunoSEQ multiplex PCR, and TCRdb's table has in-frame clones only and misses some. The sample shows some 76,000 clones, 85% to 95% of them seen only once. Specimen: CD4+ T cells from peripheral blood mononuclear cells, collected after pregnancy. All receptors come from a female donor with multiple sclerosis, enrolled in a pregnancy study.

The CDR3 bases are TGTGCCAGCAGTTTCAGGGAGGGGGCCAAAAACATTCAGTACTTC. This gives the protein CASSFREGAKNIQYF. V is TRBV27 and J is TRBJ2-4; TRBD2 aligns across 7 bases. Trimming at V came to 3 bases and at J to 1 base, leaving 3 bases not matched to a gene. CDR3 length equals 15 residues. The V gene's germline CDR1 is MNHEY and CDR2 SMNVEV (reference sequence).

The genes are TRBV11-3 and TRBJ1-4; D may be TRBD1 (6 bases). CDR1 and CDR2 from the germline V gene are SGHNT and YENEEA. CDR3 length: 14 residues. V was shortened by 5 bases and J by 8 bases, with 15 bases between the two germline ends. The CDR3 DNA is TGTGCCAGCAGCCAGACAGGTCTAGGGGAAAAACTGTTTTTT. Translation: CASSQTGLGEKLFF. Complete variable domain (other parts from reference TRBV11-3 and TRBJ1-4): EAGVVQSPRYKIIEKKQPVAFWCNPISGHNTLYWYLQNLGQGPELLIRYENEEAVDDSQLPKDRFSAERLKGVDSTLKIQPAELGDSAVYLCASSQTGLGEKLFFGSGTQLSVL.

V gene TRBV7-2 combines with J gene TRBJ1-1, with unresolved D. With 1 base removed from V and 0 bases from J, the gap between germline ends came to 9 bases. Germline V gives CDR1 SGHTA, CDR2 FQGNSA. The CDR3 is made up of 15 amino acids. As DNA, the CDR3 is TGTGCCAGCAGCTTAGATGGCGGGGTGAACACTGAAGCTTTCTTT. Amino acids: CASSLDGGVNTEAFF.

The chain employs TRBV5-1 and TRBJ1-6; 7 bases agree with TRBD1. The germline V gene has CDR1 SGHRS and CDR2 YFSETQ. CDR3 size: 15 residues. V dropped 1 base and J dropped 10; count of bases not matched to a gene: 8. CDR3 protein: CASSLTSRGDSPLHF. CDR3 DNA: TGCGCCAGCAGCTTGACGAGCAGGGGGGACTCACCCCTCCACTTT. The full variable domain, rest sourced from reference TRBV5-1 and TRBJ1-6, is KAGVTQTPRYLIKTRGQQVTLSCSPISGHRSVSWYQQTPGQGLQFLFEYFSETQRNKGNFPGRFSGRQFSNSRSEMNVSTLELGDSALYLCASSLTSRGDSPLHFGNGTRLTVT.

The chain's CDR3 is CASTSGTSESYNEQFF. CDR3 DNA sequence: TGTGCCAGTACCTCCGGTACTAGCGAATCCTACAATGAGCAGTTCTTC. The chain has TRBV19 and TRBJ2-1; 7 nucleotides match TRBD2. The CDR3 is made up of 16 amino acids. The germline CDR1 and CDR2 sequences are LNHDA and SQIVND (reference sequence). V shed 7 bases and J 1 base; nucleotides not matched to a gene: 10.

V is TRBV7-6 and J is TRBJ1-5, with D hard to call. Germline V lookup: CDR1 SGHVS, CDR2 FNYEAQ. Deletions cut 3 bases from V and 5 bases from J, with 8 bases between. The CDR3 loop spans 13 amino acids. The CDR3 DNA is TGTGCCAGCAGCTTGAGCGGGGATCAGCCCCAGCATTTT. Translating it yields CASSLSGDQPQHF.

The CDR3, as DNA: TGTGCCAGCACCGTCAGGGCGTTTCTCCCAGATACGCAGTATTTT. This codes for CASTVRAFLPDTQYF. V and J are TRBV6-1 and TRBJ2-3, with D tentatively TRBD1 (5 bases). Per germline, CDR1 MNHNS and CDR2 SASEGT. Trimming cost V 7 bases and J 4 bases, with 18 bases left between them. The CDR3 loop spans 15 amino acids.

V usage is TRBV18 and J usage is TRBJ2-7; possibly TRBD1 for D (5 bases). The germline gives CDR1 KGHSH, CDR2 LQKENI. CDR3 length: 14 residues. Trimming pared 5 bases from V and 2 bases from J, leaving 13 bases between. The CDR3 nucleotides read TGTGCCAGCTCAGGCGTAGGGGCCACCTACGAGCAGTACTTC. This codes for CASSGVGATYEQYF.

The chain couples TRBV27 to TRBJ2-1, with D perhaps TRBD2 (6 bases). The V end lost 11 bases, the J end lost 6 bases, and 23 bases lay between the germline ends. Germline assignment: CDR1 MNHEY and CDR2 SMNVEV (reference sequence). The CDR3 totals 15 residues. The CDR3 loop reads CAASPPGWDFNEQFF. CDR3 nucleotides: TGTGCCGCCAGTCCCCCAGGCTGGGACTTCAATGAGCAGTTCTTC.

This chain uses TRBV6-1 with TRBJ1-5; weak D call: TRBD1 (6 bases). Trimming cost V 6 bases and J 4 bases, with 13 bases left between them. Germline assignment: CDR1 MNHNS and CDR2 SASEGT. The CDR3 is 14 residues long. CDR3 sequence: CASRPTGPNQPQHF. The CDR3 DNA follows: TGTGCCAGCAGGCCGACAGGACCAAATCAGCCCCAGCATTTT.

CDR3 nucleotide sequence: TGTGCCAGTAGTATGGACACCAATCAGCCCCAGCATTTT. Residues: CASSMDTNQPQHF. This chain links TRBV19 with TRBJ1-5, with D possibly being TRBD1 (5 bases). Looked up from germline, CDR1 is LNHDA and CDR2 is SQIVND (reference sequence). This CDR3 is 13 amino acids long. The V end was cut by 3 bases, the J end by 3 bases, with 6 bases between.

The chain has TRBV6-1 and TRBJ2-3; 10 nucleotides align to TRBD2. With V trimmed by 10 bases and J by 3 bases, 7 bases remained unmatched. There are 14 residues in the CDR3. Germline CDR1 MNHNS, CDR2 SASEGT. This CDR3 is CAIRTSGNTDTQYF. As DNA, the CDR3 is TGTGCCATCAGGACTAGCGGAAATACAGATACGCAGTATTTT.

This chain links TRBV7-6 with TRBJ2-5; 10 bases match TRBD2. Germline V gene data show CDR1 as SGHVS and CDR2 as FNYEAQ. The CDR3 has 17 amino acids. Trimming took 2 bases from V and 1 from J; bases not matched to a gene: 7. The CDR3 loop reads CASSLLAGASVQETQYF. Written as DNA, the CDR3 is TGTGCCAGCAGCTTACTAGCGGGGGCCTCTGTCCAAGAGACCCAGTACTTC. Full variable domain (remainder filled in from reference TRBV7-6 and TRBJ2-5): GAGVSQSPRYKVTKRGQDVALRCDPISGHVSLYWYRQALGQGPEFLTYFNYEAQQDKSGLPNDRFSAERPEGSISTLTIQRTEQRDSAMYRCASSLLAGASVQETQYFGPGTRLLVL.

V is TRBV2 and J is TRBJ1-1; TRBD1 matches 7 bases. Looked up from germline, CDR1 is SNHLY and CDR2 is FYNNEI. The CDR3 runs 14 residues. V shed 7 bases and J 7 bases; nucleotides not matched to a gene: 12. The CDR3 nucleotides read TGTGCCAGCAAGGAGATCGACAGGGATGGTGAAGCTTTCTTT. Protein product: CASKEIDRDGEAFF.

This chain connects TRBV29-1 to TRBJ2-3, with 10 bases fitting TRBD2. V gave up 7 bases and J gave up 2 bases; unmatched junction bases: 9. CDR1 is SQVTM and CDR2 is ANQGSEA in the germline V gene. CDR3 length equals 15 residues. DNA for the CDR3: TGCAGCGGACCTATCGGACTAGCGGACACAGATACGCAGTATTTT. Translation gives CSGPIGLADTDTQYF.

The chain combines TRBV2 with TRBJ1-1, with TRBD1 matching 7 bases. Germline trimming cut 8 bases from V and 1 base from J; bases unmatched to any gene: 4. Germline CDR1 is SNHLY and CDR2 is FYNNEI. The CDR3 is made up of 13 amino acids. CDR3 amino acids: CASRGQANTEAFF. DNA for the CDR3: TGTGCCAGCCGCGGACAGGCGAACACTGAAGCTTTCTTT.

The gene calls are TRBV28 and TRBJ2-7; 9 bases align to TRBD1. CDR3 length: 15 amino acids. The germline V gene encodes CDR1 MDHEN and CDR2 SYDVKM. V shed 5 bases, J shed 3 bases, and the junction held 8 bases outside the gene matches. DNA for the CDR3: TGTGCCAGCAGTCCCGGGGACAGGGTCGACTACGAGCAGTACTTC. Its translation: CASSPGDRVDYEQYF.

The V gene is TRBV6-1, the J gene TRBJ1-1, with 7 bases that match TRBD1. The CDR3 sequence is 17 residues long. Per the germline V gene, CDR1 is MNHNS and CDR2 is SASEGT. J was trimmed by 2 bases and V by 1 base; bases with no gene match: 10. The DNA for the CDR3 is TGTGCCAGCAGTGAAGAGTCATGGGACAGCCGAAACACTGAAGCTTTCTTT. Protein product: CASSEESWDSRNTEAFF.

The V and J genes are TRBV30 and TRBJ1-1, with a tentative D call TRBD1 (6 bases). V dropped 2 bases and J dropped 4 bases, with 11 bases sitting between them. Germline CDR1 GTSNPN, CDR2 SVGIG (reference sequence). This CDR3 has 13 amino acids. CDR3 in DNA: TGTGCCTGGAGTCGGGGGGCGAGCACTGAAGCTTTCTTT. Encoded protein: CAWSRGASTEAFF. Supplemented by reference TRBV30 and TRBJ1-1, the full variable domain reads SQTIHQWPATLVQPVGSPLSLECTVEGTSNPNLYWYRQAAGRGLQLLFYSVGIGQISSEVPQNLSASRPQDRQFILSSKKLLLSDSGFYLCAWSRGASTEAFFGQGTRLTVV.

The chain uses TRBV7-8 and TRBJ2-1; D is perhaps TRBD1 (6 bases). Germline CDR1 SGHVS, CDR2 FQNEAQ. Trimming removed 3 bases from V and 8 bases from J, with 23 bases in between. The CDR3 length is 17 residues. The CDR3 reads CASSFSRPQGSLHEQFF. DNA of the CDR3: TGTGCCAGCAGCTTTTCACGCCCACAGGGTTCCCTCCATGAGCAGTTCTTC.

This clone appeared once. The chain's CDR3 is CASSQGYGTRGLNEQFF. The CDR3 DNA reads as TGCGCCAGCAGCCAAGGATACGGGACTAGGGGGCTGAATGAGCAGTTCTTC. The rearrangement uses TRBV4-1 and TRBJ2-1, with D possibly TRBD2 on 8 matching bases. The CDR3 is 17 amino acids. V lost 1 base and J 7 bases, leaving 20 bases between the germline ends. Looked up from germline, CDR1 is MGHRA and CDR2 is YSYEKL.

The chain uses TRBV29-1 and TRBJ1-1, with 8 bases fitting TRBD1. The ends lost 8 bases at V and 1 base at J; junction bases unmatched: 18. Per germline, CDR1 SQVTM and CDR2 ANQGSEA. The CDR3 extends over 17 amino acids. Here the CDR3 DNA reads TGCAGCACAGGGGGGAGGCAGGGGTTTAATCAGAACACTGAAGCTTTCTTT. This codes for CSTGGRQGFNQNTEAFF.

The chain couples TRBV18 to TRBJ2-7, with D possibly being TRBD1 (5 bases). There are 15 residues in the CDR3. Per the germline V gene, CDR1 is KGHSH and CDR2 is LQKENI. V was pared by 0 bases and J by 2 bases, with 11 bases between. The DNA for the CDR3 is TGTGCCAGCTCACCACCTCGGGCAGGGACCTACGAGCAGTACTTC. It encodes CASSPPRAGTYEQYF.

Only one count was recorded for this clone. The CDR3 DNA follows: TGTGCCAGCAGCTTGGAGGTAGGGGACGAGCAGTACTTC. This gives the protein CASSLEVGDEQYF. The chain employs TRBV5-4 and TRBJ2-7, with a tentative D call TRBD1 (5 bases). CDR3 length equals 13 residues. V was pared by 0 bases and J by 5 bases, with 9 bases between. The V gene's germline CDR1 is SGHNT and CDR2 YYREEE (reference sequence).

CDR3 residues: CASSFGVQSTEAFF. The CDR3, as DNA: TGCGCCAGCAGCTTCGGGGTACAAAGCACTGAAGCTTTCTTT. This chain links TRBV5-1 with TRBJ1-1, with D unresolved. This CDR3 is built from 14 residues. Germline V gene lookup returns CDR1 SGHRS and CDR2 YFSETQ. V dropped 2 bases and J dropped 4 bases, with 12 bases sitting between them. Together with reference TRBV5-1 and TRBJ1-1, the CDR3 gives the full variable domain: KAGVTQTPRYLIKTRGQQVTLSCSPISGHRSVSWYQQTPGQGLQFLFEYFSETQRNKGNFPGRFSGRQFSNSRSEMNVSTLELGDSALYLCASSFGVQSTEAFFGQGTRLTVV.

The V and J genes are TRBV28 and TRBJ1-1, with D unresolved. V was shortened by 8 bases and J by 0 bases, with 16 bases between the two germline ends. This CDR3 is built from 15 residues. Germline V gene lookup returns CDR1 MDHEN and CDR2 SYDVKM. CDR3: CASSPSGFLNTEAFF. In DNA, the CDR3 is TGTGCCAGCTCCCCATCGGGGTTCCTGAACACTGAAGCTTTCTTT.

The V gene is TRBV6-1, the J gene TRBJ2-5, with D possibly being TRBD1 (6 bases). V lost 4 bases, J lost 2 bases, and 11 bases lay in between. In germline, CDR1 is MNHNS, CDR2 SASEGT. This CDR3 has 14 amino acids. CDR3 loop: CASSATGLQETQYF. The CDR3 DNA reads TGTGCCAGCAGTGCAACAGGGTTACAAGAGACCCAGTACTTC.

The J gene is TRBJ2-7, the V gene TRBV2; unclear D gene. CDR3 size: 14 residues. V was trimmed by 1 base and J by 6 bases, leaving 13 bases between them. CDR1 SNHLY and CDR2 FYNNEI come from the germline V gene. CDR3 DNA: TGTGCCAGCAGTGAAGACGCCATACCCGGCGAGCAGTACTTC. This codes for CASSEDAIPGEQYF.

The chain couples TRBV5-8 to TRBJ1-5, with 9 positions matching TRBD1. CDR3 length: 20 residues. CDR1 and CDR2 from the germline V gene are SGHTS and YDEGEE. V was pared by 3 bases and J by 0 bases, with 16 bases of the junction left unmatched. The CDR3: CASSSLRWTGASYSNQPQHF. Written as DNA, the CDR3 is TGTGCCAGCAGCTCCCTGAGGTGGACAGGGGCCTCGTATAGCAATCAGCCCCAGCATTTT.

The chain employs TRBV21-1 and TRBJ2-1; TRBD2 was called by the table and not checked on the DNA. TRBV21-1 is flagged as a pseudogene. The CDR3 totals 13 residues. This CDR3 is CPQRGGDYNEQFF. In nucleotides, the CDR3 is TGCCCCCAGAGGGGGGGGGATTACAATGAGCAGTTCTTC.

V gene TRBV28 combines with J gene TRBJ2-7; 9 bases align to TRBD1. The V segment lost 4 bases and the J segment 0 bases; nucleotides outside the gene matches: 7. Germline assignment: CDR1 MDHEN and CDR2 SYDVKM. The CDR3 runs 16 residues. CDR3 nucleotide sequence: TGTGCCAGCAGTTCACCGGGACAGGGATACTCCTACGAGCAGTACTTC. This translates into CASSSPGQGYSYEQYF.